These T cell receptor beta chains were read from a single sample in a study of blood T cells in healthy people across ages. TCRdb fed the 5' RACE reads into MiXCR, producing one record per CDR3 protein. The sample holds about 760,000 distinct CDR3 sequences; 56% are singletons and the top ten take 20% to 30%. Sequenced sample: blood. These receptors were taken from a man aged 35 to 55 in good health. The CDR3 runs from the conserved cysteine through the conserved F or W. The D gene is left open where the match is weak. Where a row states a size, it is once, few, many or the class of an expanded clone; other rows omit it.

d_gene	v_gene	abundance	j_gene	CDR3aa	CDR3nt
.	TRBV28	.	TRBJ1-4	CASSLMAGLFEKLFF	TGTGCCAGCAGTTTAATGGCAGGGCTATTTGAAAAACTGTTTTTT
TRBD1	TRBV6-1	.	TRBJ1-4	CASSQGDVEKLFF	TGTGCCAGCAGTCAGGGGGATGTTGAAAAACTGTTTTTT
.	TRBV5-1	.	TRBJ2-1	CASSLANYNEQFF	TGCGCCAGCAGCTTGGCTAACTACAATGAGCAGTTCTTC
.	TRBV9	.	TRBJ1-6	CASSVVGGTPPQSPLHF	TGTGCCAGCAGCGTAGTTGGGGGGACACCTCCGCAATCACCCCTCCACTTT
.	TRBV7-9	.	TRBJ2-7	CASSLAPGEGYEQYF	TGTGCCAGCAGCTTAGCACCAGGGGAGGGCTACGAGCAGTACTTC
TRBD1	TRBV20-1	.	TRBJ1-6	CSALIPGQHYSPLHF	TGCAGTGCTCTTATACCGGGACAGCATTATTCACCCCTCCACTTT
.	TRBV3-1	.	TRBJ1-1	CASSPMGRGLRGDTEAFF	TGTGCCAGCAGCCCAATGGGGCGGGGGCTCCGGGGCGACACTGAAGCTTTCTTT
.	TRBV10-3	few	TRBJ1-5	CAISESGPQYQPQHF	TGTGCCATCAGTGAGTCTGGACCTCAATATCAGCCCCAGCATTTT
.	TRBV20-1	few	TRBJ2-5	CSATLGGQTRGETQYF	TGCAGTGCTACACTCGGAGGGCAGACCCGCGGAGAGACCCAGTACTTC
.	TRBV7-2	.	TRBJ2-3	CASSGRVTDTQYF	TGTGCCAGCAGCGGGCGGGTCACAGATACGCAGTATTTT
.	TRBV3-1	.	TRBJ2-4	CASSPELVREQYF	TGTGCCAGCAGCCCTGAGCTAGTACGTGAGCAGTACTTC
TRBD1	TRBV20-1	.	TRBJ2-1	CSASVPSGGLSNEQFF	TGCAGTGCTAGTGTCCCTTCAGGGGGCCTGAGCAATGAGCAGTTCTTC